Here is one TCR beta chain with its context. This clonotype has just a few counts. The antigen it binds to is not known. Base qualities are not provided; no much larger clone lies one nucleotide away. The CDR3 runs 14 residues from the cysteine to the phenylalanine. This entry keeps only the CDR3 DNA: 42 bases, framed from base 1. Trimming costs V 4 bases and J 0 bases, and their ends lie 10 bases apart. Via the germline V gene, CDR1 is SNHLY and CDR2 FYNNEI. Peripheral blood CD8+ and CD4+ T cells from healthy donors, Susac syndrome patients and multiple sclerosis patients were profiled by high-throughput TCR beta sequencing. Recently defined diagnostic criteria for definite or probable disease were met by the Susac syndrome patients. Bulk CD8+ and CD4+ T cells were purified magnetically by negative isolation, whereas CD8+ TEMRA cells were enriched by FACS. Blood was drawn into EDTA tubes, processed within 24 hours, and PBMCs were isolated by density gradient centrifugation. PBMCs intended for TCR sequencing were frozen in liquid nitrogen and were later thawed in a 37 degrees C water bath. Purity of sorted or isolated CD4+, CD8+ and CD8+ TEMRA cells was at least 90%.

This sample was taken from a study of CD8 T cells in Susac syndrome (dated by TCRdb to about 2019). Regarding the research as a whole: Among the Susac syndrome patients who were sequenced, clinically active disease was present in more than five and clinical remission was observed in eight. At blood withdrawal, Susac syndrome patients were therapy-naive, treated with corticosteroids (with IVIg additionally given to some), or treated with IVIg alone. Repertoire sequencing was used to test whether CD8+ T cell activation and differentiation in Susac syndrome was antigen driven.

RNA was extracted using the RNeasy kit, and roughly 0.5 to 1 ug of the RNA was reverse transcribed with random hexamers. TCR beta CDR3 regions were amplified with the immunoSEQ multiplex PCR assay covering 54 Vbeta and 13 Jbeta segments. To correct PCR amplification bias, a synthetic template baseline was used for both primer optimization and computational correction. The study's own analysis went as follows. Reads were annotated to V, D and J genes per IMGT and analyzed with immunoSEQ Analyzer, keeping only productive sequences. To calculate clonality, Shannon entropy was normalized by log2 of the number of productive unique sequences and then subtracted from one. For each patient and control, public and private clones were evaluated among the 100 most prevalent clones. A clone was defined as Susac-specific if it was absent from the healthy and MS cohorts, from 950 to 1,300 published viral clones and from other ImmuneACCESS disease sequences. Clones were called with MiXCR by TCRdb after fastp trimmed the public reads at Q25, and only in-frame beta chains were retained. CDR3 protein sequences are deduplicated, and each keeps its most common genes and DNA. TCRdb's processing, not the study's, gives the V and J calls here. The sample includes hundreds of thousands of distinct CDR3 sequences, with 94% observed a single time. The ten largest clones represent 0.15% to 0.2% of the sample.

Study-wide conclusions, independent of this receptor: The number of individuals in the TCR sequencing and HLA analysis was acknowledged as relatively small. In patients with Susac syndrome, the CD4+ T cell repertoire showed no detectable clonal expansion.

The V and J genes are TRBV2 and TRBJ2-7; no confident D gene assignment can be made. Sequencing input: CD4+ T cells from PBMCs. The TCR was taken from a human donor with Susac syndrome. In nucleotides, the sequence is TGTGCCAGCAGTGTTGAGACTGGCTCCTACGAGCAGTACTTC. This translates into CASSVETGSYEQYF.